This TCR beta chain was sequenced in a study of OX40 agonist ivuxolimab in advanced cancers. Looking at the study overall: Patients were treated with intravenous ivuxolimab, dosed at 0.01 to 10 mg/kg and infused every 2 weeks. Cancers in dose escalation were hepatocellular, melanoma, renal cell and head and neck.

Method: immunoSEQ multiplex PCR; TCRdb's copy keeps in-frame clones and lacks some. The repertoire includes tens of thousands of clones, roughly four fifths of them detected once, and 2.4% sits in the top ten. Germline loops: CDR1 SGDLS, CDR2 YYNGEE. V lost 2 bases and J lost 5; bases outside the gene matches: 5. This CDR3 has 14 residues. A single count supports this clone. The chain couples TRBV9 to TRBJ2-7, with 9 bases that match TRBD1. Sequences were derived from CD4+ or CD8+ T cells sorted from blood, sampled in a trial of the OX40 agonist ivuxolimab. The TCR sequence derives from an adult with an advanced solid tumor such as melanoma, head and neck, liver or kidney cancer. CDR3 in DNA: TGTGCCAGCAGCGTTCAGGGACAGGGTGACGAGCAGTACTTC. As protein: CASSVQGQGDEQYF.